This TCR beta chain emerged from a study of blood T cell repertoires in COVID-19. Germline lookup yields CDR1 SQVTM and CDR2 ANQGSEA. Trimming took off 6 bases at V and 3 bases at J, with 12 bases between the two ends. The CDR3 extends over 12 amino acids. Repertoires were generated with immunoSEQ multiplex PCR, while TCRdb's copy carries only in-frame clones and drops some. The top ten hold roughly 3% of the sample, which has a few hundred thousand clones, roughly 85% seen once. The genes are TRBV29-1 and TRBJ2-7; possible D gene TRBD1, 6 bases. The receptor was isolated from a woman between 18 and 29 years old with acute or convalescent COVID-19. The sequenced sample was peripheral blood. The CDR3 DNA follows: TGCAGCGTCTCCGGGGACATCTACGAGCAGTACTTC. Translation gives CSVSGDIYEQYF.